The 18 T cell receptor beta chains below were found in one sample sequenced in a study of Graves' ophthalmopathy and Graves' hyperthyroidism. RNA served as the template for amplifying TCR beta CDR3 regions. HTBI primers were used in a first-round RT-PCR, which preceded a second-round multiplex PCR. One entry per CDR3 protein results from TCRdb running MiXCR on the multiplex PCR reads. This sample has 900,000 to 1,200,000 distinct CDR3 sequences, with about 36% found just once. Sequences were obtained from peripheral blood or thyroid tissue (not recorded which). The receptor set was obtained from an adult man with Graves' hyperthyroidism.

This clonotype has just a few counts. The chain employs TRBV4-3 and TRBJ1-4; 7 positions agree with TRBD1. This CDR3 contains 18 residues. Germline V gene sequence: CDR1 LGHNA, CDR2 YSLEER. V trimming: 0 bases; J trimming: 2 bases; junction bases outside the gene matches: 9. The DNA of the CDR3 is TGCGCCAGCAGCCAAGATAAAGGCCCAGGGGGGACTAATGAAAAACTGTTTTTT. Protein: CASSQDKGPGGTNEKLFF.

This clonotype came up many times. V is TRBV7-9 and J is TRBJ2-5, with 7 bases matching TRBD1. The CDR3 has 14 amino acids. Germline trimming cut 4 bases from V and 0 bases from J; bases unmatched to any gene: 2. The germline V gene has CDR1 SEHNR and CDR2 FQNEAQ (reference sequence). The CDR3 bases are TGTGCCAGCAGCTCGGGACAGTACCAAGAGACCCAGTACTTC. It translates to CASSSGQYQETQYF.

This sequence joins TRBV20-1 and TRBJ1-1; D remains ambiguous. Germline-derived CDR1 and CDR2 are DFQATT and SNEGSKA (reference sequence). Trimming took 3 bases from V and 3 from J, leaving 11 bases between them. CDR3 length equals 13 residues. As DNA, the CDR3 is TGCAGTGCTAGGGCCGACCCCTACACTGAAGCTTTCTTT. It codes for CSARADPYTEAFF.

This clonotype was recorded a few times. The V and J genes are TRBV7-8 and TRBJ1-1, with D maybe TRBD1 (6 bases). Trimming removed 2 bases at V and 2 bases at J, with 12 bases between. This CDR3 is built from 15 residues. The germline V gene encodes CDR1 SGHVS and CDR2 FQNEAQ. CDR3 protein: CASSLFRTDNTEAFF. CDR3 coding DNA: TGTGCCAGCAGCTTATTCCGGACAGACAACACTGAAGCTTTCTTT.

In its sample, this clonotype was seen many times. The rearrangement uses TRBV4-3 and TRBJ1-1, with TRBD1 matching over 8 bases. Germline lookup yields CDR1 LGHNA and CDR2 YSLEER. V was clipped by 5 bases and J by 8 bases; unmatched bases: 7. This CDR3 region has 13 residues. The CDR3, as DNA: TGCGCCAGCAGCTACAGGGACAGGAGAGAAGCTTTCTTT. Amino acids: CASSYRDRREAFF.

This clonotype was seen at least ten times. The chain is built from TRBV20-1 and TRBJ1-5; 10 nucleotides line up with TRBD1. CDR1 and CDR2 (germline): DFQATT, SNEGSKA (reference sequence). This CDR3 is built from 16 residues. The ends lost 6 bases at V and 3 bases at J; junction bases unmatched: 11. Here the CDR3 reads CSARLRDRGNNQPQHF. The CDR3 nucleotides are TGCAGTGCCCGGCTCCGGGACAGGGGAAACAATCAGCCCCAGCATTTT.

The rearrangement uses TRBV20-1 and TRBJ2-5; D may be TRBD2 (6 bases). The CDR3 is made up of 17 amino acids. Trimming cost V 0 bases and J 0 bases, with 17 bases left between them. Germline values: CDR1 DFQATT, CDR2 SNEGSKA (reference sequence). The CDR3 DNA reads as TGCAGTGCTAGAGAGCTCCGGGGGAGTACTAACCAAGAGACCCAGTACTTC. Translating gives CSARELRGSTNQETQYF.

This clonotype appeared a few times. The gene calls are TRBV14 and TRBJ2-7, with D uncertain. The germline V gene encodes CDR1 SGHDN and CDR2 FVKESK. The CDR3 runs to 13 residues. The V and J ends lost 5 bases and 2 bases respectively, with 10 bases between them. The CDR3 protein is CASSGIRTYEQYF. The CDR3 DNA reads TGTGCCAGCAGCGGCATAAGAACCTACGAGCAGTACTTC.

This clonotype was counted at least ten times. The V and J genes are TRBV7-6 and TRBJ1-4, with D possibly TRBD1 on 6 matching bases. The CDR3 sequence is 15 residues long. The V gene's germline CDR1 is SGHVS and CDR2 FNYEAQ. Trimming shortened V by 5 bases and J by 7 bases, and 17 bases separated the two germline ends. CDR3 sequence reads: CASSPNQGRSEKLFF. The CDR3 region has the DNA TGTGCCAGCAGCCCCAACCAGGGGAGGAGTGAAAAACTGTTTTTT.

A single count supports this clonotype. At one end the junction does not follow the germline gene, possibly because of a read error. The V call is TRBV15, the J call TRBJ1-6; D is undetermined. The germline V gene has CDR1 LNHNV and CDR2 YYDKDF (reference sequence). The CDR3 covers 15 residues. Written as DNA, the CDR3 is TGTGCCACCAGCAGATCCGGAAGCGTTAATTCACCTCTCCACTTT. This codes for CATSRSGSVNSPLHF. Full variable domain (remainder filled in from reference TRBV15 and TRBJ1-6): DAMVIQNPRYQVTQFGKPVTLSCSQTLNHNVMYWYQQKSSQAPKLLFHYYDKDFNNEADTPDNFQSRRPNTSFCFLDIRSPGLGDTAMYLCATSRSGSVNSPLHFGNGTRLTVT.

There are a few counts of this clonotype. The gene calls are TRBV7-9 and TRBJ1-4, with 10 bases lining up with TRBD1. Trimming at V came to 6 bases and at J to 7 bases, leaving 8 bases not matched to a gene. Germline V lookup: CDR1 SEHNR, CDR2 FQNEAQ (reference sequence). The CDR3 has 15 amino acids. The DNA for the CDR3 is TGTGCCAGCAGTTTGGGACAGGGGCAGGGTGAAAAACTGTTTTTT. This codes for CASSLGQGQGEKLFF.

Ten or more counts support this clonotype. CDR3 in amino acids: CASSQDLNTEAFF. The CDR3 coding sequence is TGCGCCAGCAGCCAAGACTTGAACACTGAAGCTTTCTTT. The genes are TRBV4-3 and TRBJ1-1; D is ambiguous. Looked up from germline, CDR1 is LGHNA and CDR2 is YSLEER. Trimming pared 0 bases from V and 0 bases from J, leaving 2 bases between. This CDR3 is 13 amino acids long.

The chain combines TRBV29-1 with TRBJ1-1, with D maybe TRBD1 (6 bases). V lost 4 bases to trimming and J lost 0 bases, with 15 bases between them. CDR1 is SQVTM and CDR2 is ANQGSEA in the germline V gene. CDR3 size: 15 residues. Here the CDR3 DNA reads TGCAGCGTTGGATTCCCCGGACAGCTGAACACTGAAGCTTTCTTT. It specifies CSVGFPGQLNTEAFF.

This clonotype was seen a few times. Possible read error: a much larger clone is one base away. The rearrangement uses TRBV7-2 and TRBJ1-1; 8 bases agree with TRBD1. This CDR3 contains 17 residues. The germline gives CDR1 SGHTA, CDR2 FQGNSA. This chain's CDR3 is CAGSPRWPGGRNTEAFF. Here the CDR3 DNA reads TGTGCCGGCAGCCCGAGGTGGCCAGGGGGCCGGAACACTGAAGCTTTCTTT.

CDR3 amino acids: CSAWGGYGYTF. As DNA, the CDR3 is TGCAGTGCATGGGGGGGGTATGGCTACACCTTC. This chain connects TRBV20-1 to TRBJ1-2; TRBD1 is a possible D gene (5 bases). The V gene's germline CDR1 is DFQATT and CDR2 SNEGSKA (reference sequence). Trimming removed 6 bases at V and 5 bases at J, with 10 bases between. CDR3 length: 11 residues.

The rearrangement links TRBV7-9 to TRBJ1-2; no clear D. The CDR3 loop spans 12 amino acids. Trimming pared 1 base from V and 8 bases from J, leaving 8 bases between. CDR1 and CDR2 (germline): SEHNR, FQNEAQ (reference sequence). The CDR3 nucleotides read TGTGCCAGCAGCTTAGGATCAACAGGCTACACCTTC. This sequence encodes CASSLGSTGYTF.

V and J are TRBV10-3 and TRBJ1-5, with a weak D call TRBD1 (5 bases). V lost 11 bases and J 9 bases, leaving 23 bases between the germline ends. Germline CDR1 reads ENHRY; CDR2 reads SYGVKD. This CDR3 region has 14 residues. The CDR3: CAGSEFNQGWPQHF. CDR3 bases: TGTGCCGGCAGTGAATTCAATCAGGGTTGGCCCCAGCATTTT.

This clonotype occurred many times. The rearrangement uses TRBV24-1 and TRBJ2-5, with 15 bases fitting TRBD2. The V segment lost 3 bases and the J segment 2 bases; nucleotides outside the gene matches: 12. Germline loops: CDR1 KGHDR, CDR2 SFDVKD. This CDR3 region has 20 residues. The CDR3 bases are TGTGCCACCAGTGATCGTGTCGGCGGGACTAGCGGGAGGTCACAAGAGACCCAGTACTTC. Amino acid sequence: CATSDRVGGTSGRSQETQYF.